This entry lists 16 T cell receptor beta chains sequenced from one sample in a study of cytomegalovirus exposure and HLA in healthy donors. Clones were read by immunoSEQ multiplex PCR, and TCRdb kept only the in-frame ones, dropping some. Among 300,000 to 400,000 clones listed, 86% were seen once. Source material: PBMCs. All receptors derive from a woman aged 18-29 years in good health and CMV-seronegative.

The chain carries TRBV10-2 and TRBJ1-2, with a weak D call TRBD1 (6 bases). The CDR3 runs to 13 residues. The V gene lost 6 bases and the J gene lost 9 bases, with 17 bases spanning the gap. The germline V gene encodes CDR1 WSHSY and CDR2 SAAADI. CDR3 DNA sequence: TGCGCCAGCAGGGACCCGGGACAAGCGAGCTACACCTTC. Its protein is CASRDPGQASYTF.

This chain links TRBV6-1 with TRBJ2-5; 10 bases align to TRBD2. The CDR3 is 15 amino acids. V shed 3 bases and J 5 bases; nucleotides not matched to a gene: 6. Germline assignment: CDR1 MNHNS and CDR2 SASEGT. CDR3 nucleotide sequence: TGTGCCAGCAGTGACCCTAGCGGGGGCGGGGAGACCCAGTACTTC. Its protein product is CASSDPSGGGETQYF.

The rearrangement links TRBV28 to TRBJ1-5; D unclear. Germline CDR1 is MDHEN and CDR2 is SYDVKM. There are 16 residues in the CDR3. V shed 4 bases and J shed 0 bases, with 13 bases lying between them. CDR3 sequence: CASSSPWEYSNQPQHF. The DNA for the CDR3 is TGTGCCAGCAGTTCACCTTGGGAGTATAGCAATCAGCCCCAGCATTTT.

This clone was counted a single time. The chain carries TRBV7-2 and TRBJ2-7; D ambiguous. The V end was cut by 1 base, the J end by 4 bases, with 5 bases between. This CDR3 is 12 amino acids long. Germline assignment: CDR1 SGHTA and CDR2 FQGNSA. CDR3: CASSLVTYEQYF. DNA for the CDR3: TGTGCCAGCAGCTTAGTTACATACGAGCAGTACTTC. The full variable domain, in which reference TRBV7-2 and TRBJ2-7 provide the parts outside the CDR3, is GAGVSQSPSNKVTEKGKDVELRCDPISGHTALYWYRQSLGQGLEFLIYFQGNSAPDKSGLPSDRFSAERTGGSVSTLTIQRTQQEDSAVYLCASSLVTYEQYFGPGTRLTVT.

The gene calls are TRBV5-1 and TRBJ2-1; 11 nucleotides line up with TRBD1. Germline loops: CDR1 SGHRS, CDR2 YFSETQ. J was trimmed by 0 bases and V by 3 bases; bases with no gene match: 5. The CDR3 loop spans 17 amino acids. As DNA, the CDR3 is TGCGCCAGCAGCTCGGCCGGGACAGGGGGCTCCTACAATGAGCAGTTCTTC. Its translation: CASSSAGTGGSYNEQFF.

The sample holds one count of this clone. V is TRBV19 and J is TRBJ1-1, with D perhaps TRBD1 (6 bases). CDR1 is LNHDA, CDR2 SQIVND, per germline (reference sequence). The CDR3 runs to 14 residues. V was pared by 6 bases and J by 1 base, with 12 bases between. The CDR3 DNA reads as TGTGCCAGTAGCACTCGACAGGAGAACACTGAAGCTTTCTTT. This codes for CASSTRQENTEAFF.

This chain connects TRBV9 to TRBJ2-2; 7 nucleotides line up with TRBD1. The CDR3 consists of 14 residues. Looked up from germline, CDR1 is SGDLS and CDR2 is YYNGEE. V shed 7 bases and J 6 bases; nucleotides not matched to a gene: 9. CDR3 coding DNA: TGTGCCAGCGGCAGGGGGATTTTTTCCGGGGAGCTGTTTTTT. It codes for CASGRGIFSGELFF.

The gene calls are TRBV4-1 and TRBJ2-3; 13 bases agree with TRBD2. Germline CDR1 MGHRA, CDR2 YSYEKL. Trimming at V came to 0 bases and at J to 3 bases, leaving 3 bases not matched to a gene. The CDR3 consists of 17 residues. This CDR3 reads CASSQDTGLAGTDTQYF. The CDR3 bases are TGCGCCAGCAGCCAAGATACGGGACTAGCGGGAACAGATACGCAGTATTTT.

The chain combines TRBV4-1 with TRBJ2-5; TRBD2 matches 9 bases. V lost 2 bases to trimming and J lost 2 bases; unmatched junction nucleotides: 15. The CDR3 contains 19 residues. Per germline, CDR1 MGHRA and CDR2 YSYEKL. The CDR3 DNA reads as TGCGCCAGCAGCCAAACCGCGGGGGGGGCAGGGGAGGTTCAAGAGACCCAGTACTTC. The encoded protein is CASSQTAGGAGEVQETQYF.

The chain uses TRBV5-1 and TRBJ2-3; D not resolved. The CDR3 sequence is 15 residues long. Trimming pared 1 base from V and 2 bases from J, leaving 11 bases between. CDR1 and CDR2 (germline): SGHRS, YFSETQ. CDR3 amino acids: CASSLSSIVTDTQYF. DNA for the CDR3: TGCGCCAGCAGCTTGTCGTCTATTGTCACAGATACGCAGTATTTT.

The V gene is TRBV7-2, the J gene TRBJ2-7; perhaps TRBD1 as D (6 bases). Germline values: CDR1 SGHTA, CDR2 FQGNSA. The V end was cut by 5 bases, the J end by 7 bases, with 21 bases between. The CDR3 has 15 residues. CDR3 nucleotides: TGTGCCAGCAGCCCCTTTTTGGGGGCCCCTAAAGAGCAGTACTTC. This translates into CASSPFLGAPKEQYF.

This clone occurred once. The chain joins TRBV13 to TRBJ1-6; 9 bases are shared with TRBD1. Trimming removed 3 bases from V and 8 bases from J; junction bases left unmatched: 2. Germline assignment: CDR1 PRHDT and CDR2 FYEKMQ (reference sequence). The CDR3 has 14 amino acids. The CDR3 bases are TGTGCCAGCAGCTTGGGACAGGGCTATTCACCCCTCCACTTT. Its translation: CASSLGQGYSPLHF.

In DNA, the CDR3 is TGTGCCAGCAGCGTAGGAGTCAATGAGCAGTTCTTC. This gives the protein CASSVGVNEQFF. The genes are TRBV9 and TRBJ2-1; D uncertain. CDR1 is SGDLS, CDR2 YYNGEE, per germline. There are 12 residues in the CDR3. V shed 0 bases and J shed 6 bases, with 4 bases lying between them.

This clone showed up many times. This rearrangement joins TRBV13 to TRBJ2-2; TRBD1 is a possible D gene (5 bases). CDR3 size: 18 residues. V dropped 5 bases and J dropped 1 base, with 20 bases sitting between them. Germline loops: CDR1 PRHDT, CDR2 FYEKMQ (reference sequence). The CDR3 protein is CASSPLIGAARNTGELFF. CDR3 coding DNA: TGTGCCAGCAGCCCCCTTATAGGGGCCGCTCGGAACACCGGGGAGCTGTTTTTT.

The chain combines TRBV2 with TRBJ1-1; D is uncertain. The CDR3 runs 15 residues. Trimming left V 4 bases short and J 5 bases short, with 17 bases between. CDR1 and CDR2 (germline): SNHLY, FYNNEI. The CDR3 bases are TGTGCCAGCAGTGGCCCGACCGGGCCGGGGACTGAAGCTTTCTTT. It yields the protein CASSGPTGPGTEAFF.

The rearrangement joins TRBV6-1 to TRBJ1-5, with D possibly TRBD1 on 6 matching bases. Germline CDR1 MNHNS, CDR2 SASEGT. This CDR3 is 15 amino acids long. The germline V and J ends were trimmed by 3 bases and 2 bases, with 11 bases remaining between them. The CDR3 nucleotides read TGTGCCAGCAGTGAGGGGGGGGCTGGCAATCAGCCCCAGCATTTT. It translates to CASSEGGAGNQPQHF.